Below are 23 T cell receptor beta chains sequenced from a single sample in a study of response to subunit inactivated influenza vaccine. TCRdb re-derived calls from the RT-PCR reads in MiXCR, one entry per CDR3 protein. The data contain about 800,000 distinct CDR3 sequences, less than 25% of them singletons. The sample here was PBMCs from blood, taken 5 to 6 days after vaccination. The source is a man aged 50-59 years who received an inactivated influenza vaccine.

This clonotype was seen at least ten times. The limits of the CDR3 on the DNA are not certain, so only TCRdb's listed CDR3 is given. The chain combines TRBV12-3 or TRBV12-4 with TRBJ2-7; no DNA check was done on the table's D call, TRBD2. Termini included, the CDR3 measures 14 amino acids. CDR3 region: CASSSSGGPGEQYF.

CDR3 sequence: CATSDLGTTYGYTF. In nucleotides, the CDR3 is TGTGCCACCAGTGATTTAGGGACGACCTATGGCTACACCTTC. The chain employs TRBV24-1 and TRBJ1-2; perhaps TRBD1 as D (5 bases). The CDR3 spans 14 residues. Per the germline V gene, CDR1 is KGHDR and CDR2 is SFDVKD. V was shortened by 1 base and J by 4 bases, with 9 bases between the two germline ends.

The chain combines TRBV28 with TRBJ2-7; 10 bases agree with TRBD2. V was clipped by 5 bases and J by 0 bases; unmatched bases: 10. Germline lookup yields CDR1 MDHEN and CDR2 SYDVKM. The CDR3 sequence is 17 residues long. The CDR3 region has the DNA TGTGCCAGCAGTCTCTCACTAGCGGGATCAAGCTCCTACGAGCAGTACTTC. Residues: CASSLSLAGSSSYEQYF.

This clonotype was counted between two and nine times. The chain has TRBV7-8 and TRBJ1-1, with TRBD1 as a possible D gene (5 bases). Germline assignment: CDR1 SGHVS and CDR2 FQNEAQ. V lost 2 bases and J lost 3, with 13 bases in between. This CDR3 contains 15 residues. CDR3 sequence reads: CASSLRGIRDTEAFF. The CDR3 DNA reads TGTGCCAGCAGCTTACGGGGAATCAGGGACACTGAAGCTTTCTTT.

The rearrangement joins TRBV20-1 to TRBJ2-6; 7 bases fit TRBD1. The V gene end was trimmed by 4 bases and the J gene end by 2 bases; junction bases not matched to a gene: 11. The CDR3 consists of 17 residues. Germline assignment: CDR1 DFQATT and CDR2 SNEGSKA (reference sequence). The DNA for the CDR3 is TGCAGTGCTAAGGACCGGACAGGTTTCCCTGGGGCCAACGTCCTGACTTTC. As protein: CSAKDRTGFPGANVLTF.

The sample holds many counts of this clonotype. This chain connects TRBV4-1 to TRBJ2-2, with D unclear. Per germline, CDR1 MGHRA and CDR2 YSYEKL. The V and J ends lost 2 bases and 4 bases respectively, with 5 bases between them. CDR3 length equals 13 residues. The CDR3 DNA reads TGCGCCAGCAGCCAAACTACCACCGGGGAGCTGTTTTTT. Its translation: CASSQTTTGELFF.

This clonotype was seen at least ten times. For the CDR3, the DNA is TGTGCCAGCAGCGTAGTCGGCGGGAGCTCCTACAATGAGCAGTTCTTC. It specifies CASSVVGGSSYNEQFF. The gene calls are TRBV9 and TRBJ2-1, with 7 bases identical to TRBD2. Per germline, CDR1 SGDLS and CDR2 YYNGEE. The V and J ends lost 0 bases and 0 bases, in that order; junction bases with no gene match: 3. This CDR3 is built from 16 residues.

The chain is built from TRBV24-1 and TRBJ2-1; 9 nucleotides line up with TRBD1. CDR1 and CDR2 from the germline V gene are KGHDR and SFDVKD. The V and J ends lost 4 bases and 8 bases, in that order; junction bases with no gene match: 8. This CDR3 contains 15 residues. CDR3 protein: CATSDPGQGSDEQFF. The CDR3 coding sequence is TGTGCCACCAGTGACCCTGGACAGGGGTCGGATGAGCAGTTCTTC.

V and J are TRBV5-1 and TRBJ2-5; no definite D call. Germline CDR1 and CDR2: SGHRS and YFSETQ. V was trimmed by 0 bases and J by 2 bases, leaving 23 bases between them. The CDR3 is 19 residues long. The CDR3 nucleotides are TGCGCCAGCAGCTTGGAATACGGCAGAACCGACGAAAGACAAGAGACCCAGTACTTC. Translating it yields CASSLEYGRTDERQETQYF.

This rearrangement joins TRBV6-4 to TRBJ1-5, with D unresolved. The germline CDR1 and CDR2 sequences are MRHNA and SNTAGT. The CDR3 length is 13 residues. Trimming left V 3 bases short and J 3 bases short, with 6 bases between. CDR3 DNA sequence: TGTGCCAGCAGTGAGAGAATCAATCAGCCCCAGCATTTT. This codes for CASSERINQPQHF.

This clonotype was counted only a few times. The V gene is TRBV7-2, the J gene TRBJ2-7; D possibly matches TRBD1 or TRBD2 (5 bases each). Germline V lookup: CDR1 SGHTA, CDR2 FQGNSA. The CDR3 consists of 14 residues. The V and J ends lost 5 bases and 2 bases respectively, with 13 bases between them. The DNA for the CDR3 is TGTGCCAGCAGCATCGGGACCGCGACCTACGAGCAGTACTTC. Its translation is CASSIGTATYEQYF.

This sequence joins TRBV12-3 or TRBV12-4 and TRBJ1-1; D not certain. V was cut by 4 bases and J by 4 bases, with 4 bases left in between. The CDR3 totals 11 residues. The CDR3 DNA sequence: TGTGCCAGCAGTTGGCCCACTGAAGCTTTCTTT. This encodes CASSWPTEAFF.

The chain carries TRBV5-5 and TRBJ2-3; 7 bases are a match to TRBD1. The germline CDR1 and CDR2 sequences are SGHKS and YYEKEE (reference sequence). CDR3 size: 15 residues. Losses at the gene ends were 2 bases for V and 4 bases for J; bases not matched to a gene: 7. CDR3 DNA sequence: TGTGCCAGCAGCTTAAGGCCGACAGGGCCAGATACGCAGTATTTT. The encoded protein is CASSLRPTGPDTQYF.

The rearrangement joins TRBV14 to TRBJ2-3; D remains unclear. V was trimmed by 0 bases and J by 5 bases, leaving 9 bases between them. The germline V gene encodes CDR1 SGHDN and CDR2 FVKESK. The CDR3 is made up of 14 amino acids. The CDR3 spells CASSQEYVGDTQYF. CDR3 nucleotides: TGTGCCAGCAGCCAAGAATATGTAGGAGATACGCAGTATTTT.

The chain combines TRBV20-1 with TRBJ2-3; D gene ambiguous. V was pared by 0 bases and J by 2 bases, with 9 bases between. CDR3 length: 14 residues. CDR1 and CDR2 from the germline V gene are DFQATT and SNEGSKA (reference sequence). The CDR3 DNA follows: TGCAGTGCTAGAGAGGTTTGGGACACAGATACGCAGTATTTT. Protein product: CSAREVWDTDTQYF.

The V gene is TRBV28, the J gene TRBJ2-1; possibly TRBD2 for D (5 bases). Trimming cost V 7 bases and J 4 bases, with 17 bases left between them. CDR3 length: 15 residues. Per the germline V gene, CDR1 is MDHEN and CDR2 is SYDVKM. CDR3 in DNA: TGTGCCAGCAATGGCCCCGGAGGAACATACAATGAGCAGTTCTTC. The encoded protein is CASNGPGGTYNEQFF.

The chain links TRBV10-3 to TRBJ2-1, with TRBD2 identical over 11 bases. The CDR3 covers 16 residues. Germline CDR1 and CDR2: ENHRY and SYGVKD. V shed 1 base and J 7 bases; nucleotides not matched to a gene: 6. CDR3 sequence (DNA): TGTGCCATCAGTGAGTTTAGCGGGAGGGCAGGTAATGAGCAGTTCTTC. It yields the protein CAISEFSGRAGNEQFF.

This clonotype showed up many times. V usage is TRBV14 and J usage is TRBJ2-7; the D gene could be TRBD1 or TRBD2 (6 bases each). This CDR3 contains 14 residues. The V and J ends lost 1 base and 7 bases respectively, with 14 bases between them. Germline values: CDR1 SGHDN, CDR2 FVKESK. The CDR3 DNA sequence: TGTGCCAGCAGCCAAGTTCCGGGGGCTCGAGAGCAGTACTTC. Its translation is CASSQVPGAREQYF.

This sequence joins TRBV4-3 and TRBJ2-2; D ambiguous. The germline V gene has CDR1 LGHNA and CDR2 YSLEER. With 0 bases removed from V and 5 bases from J, the gap between germline ends came to 4 bases. The CDR3 loop spans 13 amino acids. CDR3 in DNA: TGCGCCAGCAGCCAAGATGGGACCGGGGAGCTGTTTTTT. It specifies CASSQDGTGELFF.

The chain joins TRBV6-1 to TRBJ2-1, with 10 bases lining up with TRBD2. Looked up from germline, CDR1 is MNHNS and CDR2 is SASEGT. CDR3 length equals 15 residues. V lost 6 bases and J lost 6; bases outside the gene matches: 8. CDR3: CASSSLAGVLNEQFF. CDR3 sequence (DNA): TGTGCCAGCAGCTCCCTAGCGGGAGTGCTCAATGAGCAGTTCTTC.

J is TRBJ2-7 and V is TRBV11-2; no clear D gene. V lost 2 bases, J lost 3 bases, and 11 bases lay in between. The CDR3 runs 14 residues. In germline, CDR1 is SGHAT, CDR2 FQNNGV. In nucleotides, the CDR3 is TGTGCCAGCAGCTTACAGTCCCTAGACTACGAGCAGTACTTC. Amino acids: CASSLQSLDYEQYF.

The V call is TRBV12-3 or TRBV12-4, the J call TRBJ2-7, with D uncertain. The CDR3 contains 12 residues. Deletions cut 3 bases from V and 3 bases from J, with 6 bases between. CDR3 protein: CASSLHSYEQYF. The CDR3 DNA sequence: TGTGCCAGCAGTTTGCACAGCTACGAGCAGTACTTC.

Only a few counts were recorded for this clonotype. V gene TRBV20-1 combines with J gene TRBJ2-5, with 11 bases identical to TRBD2. From germline, CDR1 is DFQATT and CDR2 SNEGSKA (reference sequence). V was clipped by 0 bases and J by 4 bases; unmatched bases: 7. CDR3 length: 16 residues. CDR3 in DNA: TGCAGTGCTAGAGAAGGTAGCGGGAGGGCCTTAGAGACCCAGTACTTC. Protein: CSAREGSGRALETQYF.